The sequence of this TCR beta chain was determined in a study of identical twins. Study findings and constraints: Sharing of beta out-of-frame sequences by twins showed a weaker excess. Cord blood beta clonotypes that were abundant carried fewer insertions, and memory repertoires showed no such trend. Out-of-frame alpha sequences shared by twins were enriched for low generation probability.

This clonotype showed up many times. Its target is not known. This CDR3 region has 19 residues. Per germline, CDR1 MNHEY and CDR2 SVGAGI. Trimming removed 4 bases at V and 0 bases at J, with 22 bases between. Template switching, a step in the protocol, added a universal primer site, and cDNA carried unique molecular identifiers. TCRdb re-analysed the 5' RACE reads in MiXCR, keeping a single row per CDR3 protein. In the table there are around 670,000 distinct CDR3 sequences, 5.5% to 6.5% of which are singletons. V is TRBV6-5 and J is TRBJ2-4; D is possibly TRBD1 (6 bases). The sequence was obtained from a man in his late teens or twenties in good health. The sequenced sample was naive T cells sorted from blood. The CDR3 nucleotides read TGTGCCAGCAGTTCCCCCGGATCGACAGGAAAGCTAGCCAAAAACATTCAGTACTTC. It yields the protein CASSSPGSTGKLAKNIQYF.